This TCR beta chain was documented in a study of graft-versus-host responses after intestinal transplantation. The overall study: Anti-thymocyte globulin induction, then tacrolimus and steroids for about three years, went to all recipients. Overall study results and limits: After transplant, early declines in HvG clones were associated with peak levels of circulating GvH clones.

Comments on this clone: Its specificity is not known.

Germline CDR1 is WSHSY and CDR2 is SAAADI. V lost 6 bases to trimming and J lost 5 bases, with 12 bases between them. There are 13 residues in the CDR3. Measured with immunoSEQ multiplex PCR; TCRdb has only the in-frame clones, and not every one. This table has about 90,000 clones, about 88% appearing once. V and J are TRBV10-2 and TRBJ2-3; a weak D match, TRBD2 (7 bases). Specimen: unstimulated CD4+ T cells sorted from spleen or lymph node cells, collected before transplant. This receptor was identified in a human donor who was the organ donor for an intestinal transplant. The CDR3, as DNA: TGCGCCAGCAGGGGGGGGGCCGGAGATACGCAGTATTTT. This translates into CASRGGAGDTQYF.